This T cell receptor (beta chain) was profiled in a study of blood T cells in healthy people across ages. Notes on the study in general: TCR beta diversity per million T cells fell roughly linearly with age. Strong correlation was found linking TCR beta diversity to naive T cell percentage.

Primers used in a second PCR of roughly 7 to 12 cycles were a sample-barcoded 5' primer and a J-beta primer mix. Tags on each cDNA molecule came from a template-switch adaptor with 12 random nucleotides. TCRdb reprocessed the 5' RACE reads via MiXCR and lists one record per CDR3 protein. In the table there are around 650,000 distinct CDR3 sequences, 32% of which are singletons. From germline, CDR1 is SGDLS and CDR2 YYNGEE. Deletions cut 4 bases from V and 0 bases from J, with 7 bases between. This CDR3 has 14 amino acids. Ten or more counts support this clonotype. Its target is unknown. This chain joins TRBV9 and TRBJ1-4; TRBD1 is a possible D gene (5 bases). Material for sequencing was blood. This clonotype was sampled from a woman aged 80 or over in good health. CDR3 nucleotide sequence: TGTGCCAGCAGCCGGGACCCAACTAATGAAAAACTGTTTTTT. Translated: CASSRDPTNEKLFF.